The 12 T cell receptor beta chains presented below share a single source sample, sequenced in a study of shared clonotypes between healthy human individuals. Clones were sequenced by immunoSEQ multiplex PCR, and TCRdb holds only the in-frame ones, with some missing. The sample consists of hundreds of thousands of clones, more than 70% of them appearing once. The specimen was memory CD4+ T cells sorted from blood. The subset here: CD45RA-negative fraction. The receptors were sampled from a woman between 25 and 40 years old in good health.

DNA for the CDR3: TGTGCCAGCAGCTTAGTAGGGTCTTTCACTGAAGCTTTCTTT. Its protein is CASSLVGSFTEAFF. The chain is built from TRBV7-2 and TRBJ1-1; D is uncertain. Germline CDR1 and CDR2: SGHTA and FQGNSA. This CDR3 has 14 amino acids. The V gene lost 1 base and the J gene lost 4 bases, with 10 bases spanning the gap.

The chain combines TRBV7-9 with TRBJ2-7; 7 bases align to TRBD2. J lost 2 bases, V lost 5 bases, and 12 bases had no gene match. Looked up from germline, CDR1 is SEHNR and CDR2 is FQNEAQ (reference sequence). This CDR3 spans 16 amino acids. CDR3 sequence: CASSPGGGLVAYEQYF. CDR3 DNA: TGTGCCAGCAGCCCAGGAGGAGGACTAGTCGCCTACGAGCAGTACTTC.

The chain has TRBV19 and TRBJ2-2, with 7 bases that match TRBD2. CDR3 size: 16 residues. Germline CDR1 reads LNHDA; CDR2 reads SQIVND (reference sequence). The ends lost 4 bases at V and 4 bases at J; junction bases unmatched: 9. The CDR3 spells CASSTRGGEGTGELFF. The DNA for the CDR3 is TGTGCCAGTAGTACCCGGGGCGGGGAGGGCACCGGGGAGCTGTTTTTT.

This rearrangement joins TRBV27 to TRBJ2-5; 10 bases match TRBD2. TRBJ2-7 explains the end of the DNA better; the J call may be wrong. Germline V gives CDR1 MNHEY, CDR2 SMNVEV (reference sequence). This CDR3 comprises 13 residues. This CDR3 is CASSFSGRNEQYF. Written as DNA, the CDR3 is TGTGCCAGCAGTTTTAGCGGGAGGAACGAGCAGTACTTC.

This clone was counted only a few times. This chain connects TRBV30 to TRBJ1-3; TRBD1 is a possible D gene (6 bases). This CDR3 is 13 amino acids long. The V end was cut by 0 bases, the J end by 7 bases, with 10 bases between. Per the germline V gene, CDR1 is GTSNPN and CDR2 is SVGIG (reference sequence). Written as DNA, the CDR3 is TGTGCCTGGAGTGTTCCAGGGGTGAACACCATATATTTT. Its translation: CAWSVPGVNTIYF.

CDR3 loop: CASRPRESTDTQYF. CDR3 DNA: TGTGCCAGCAGACCCCGGGAGAGCACAGATACGCAGTATTTT. This chain uses TRBV6-6 with TRBJ2-3, with D possibly matching TRBD2 (6 bases). Trimming pared 6 bases from V and 0 bases from J, leaving 10 bases between. Germline values: CDR1 MNHNY, CDR2 SVGAGI (reference sequence). There are 14 residues in the CDR3.

This clone was picked up a small number of times. The rearrangement links TRBV27 to TRBJ1-1; D is possibly TRBD1 (5 bases). This CDR3 region has 15 residues. Germline CDR1 is MNHEY and CDR2 is SMNVEV (reference sequence). V was trimmed by 3 bases and J by 6 bases, leaving 17 bases between them. The CDR3 region has the DNA TGTGCCAGCAGTTTTGAGTCAGGGCCGAAGTCTGAAGCTTTCTTT. It translates to CASSFESGPKSEAFF.

The V gene is TRBV5-1, the J gene TRBJ2-3; D is undetermined. CDR1 is SGHRS and CDR2 is YFSETQ in the germline V gene. This CDR3 region has 14 residues. The V end lost 0 bases, the J end lost 6 bases, and 11 bases lay between the germline ends. The CDR3 DNA reads TGCGCCAGCAGCTTGGTCCTAGATTCTGATACGCAGTATTTT. Its translation is CASSLVLDSDTQYF.

The genes are TRBV29-1 and TRBJ2-3, with D maybe TRBD2 (6 bases). Trimming shortened V by 6 bases and J by 4 bases, and 14 bases separated the two germline ends. Germline CDR1 SQVTM, CDR2 ANQGSEA. This CDR3 comprises 13 residues. The chain's CDR3 is CSVVGGVSDTQYF. Here the CDR3 DNA reads TGCAGCGTGGTCGGAGGGGTATCAGATACGCAGTATTTT.

This sequence joins TRBV27 and TRBJ2-2; 7 bases align to TRBD2. The CDR3 is made up of 16 amino acids. J was trimmed by 5 bases and V by 10 bases; bases with no gene match: 16. Germline assignment: CDR1 MNHEY and CDR2 SMNVEV (reference sequence). CDR3 loop: CATTSGRTRTTGELFF. CDR3 in DNA: TGTGCCACCACGTCCGGGAGGACCCGAACGACCGGGGAGCTGTTTTTT.

Comment on this clone: A far larger clone differs by one base, so this is likely a read error. The same CDR3 also results from other DNA sequences found in this sample. The rearrangement joins TRBV14 to TRBJ2-7; D call uncertain. The CDR3 length is 11 residues. Trimming pared 3 bases from V and 0 bases from J, leaving 0 bases between. Germline V CDR1 and CDR2: SGHDN, FVKESK. CDR3 sequence (DNA): TGTGCCAGCAGCCACTCCTACGAGCAGTACTTC. Translated, it gives CASSHSYEQYF.

The V gene is TRBV5-6, the J gene TRBJ2-7, with D unclear. CDR1 and CDR2 (germline): SGHDT, YYEEEE. Trimming cost V 0 bases and J 3 bases, with 7 bases left between them. This CDR3 is 13 amino acids long. CDR3 DNA: TGTGCCAGCAGCTTGGCAGCCAGCTACGAGCAGTACTTC. Protein: CASSLAASYEQYF.